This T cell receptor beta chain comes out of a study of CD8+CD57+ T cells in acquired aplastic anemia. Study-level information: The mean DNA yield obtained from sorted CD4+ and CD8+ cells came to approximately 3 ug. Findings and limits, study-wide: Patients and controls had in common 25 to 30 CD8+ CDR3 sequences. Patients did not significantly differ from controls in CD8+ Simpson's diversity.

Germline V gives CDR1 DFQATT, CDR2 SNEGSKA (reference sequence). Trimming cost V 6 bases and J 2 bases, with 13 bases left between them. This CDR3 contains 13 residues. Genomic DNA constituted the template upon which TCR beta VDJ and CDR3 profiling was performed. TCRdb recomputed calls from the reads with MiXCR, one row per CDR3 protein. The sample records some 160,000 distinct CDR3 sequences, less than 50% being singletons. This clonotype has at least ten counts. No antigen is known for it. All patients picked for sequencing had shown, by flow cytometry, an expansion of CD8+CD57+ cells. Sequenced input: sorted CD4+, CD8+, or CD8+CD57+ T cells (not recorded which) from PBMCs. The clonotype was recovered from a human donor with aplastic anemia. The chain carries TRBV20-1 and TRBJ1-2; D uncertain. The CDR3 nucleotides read TGCAGTGCCCAGGAGCGGTACAACTATGGCTACACCTTC. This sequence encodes CSAQERYNYGYTF.